The clone carrying this T cell receptor (beta chain) was found a few times. Per the germline V gene, CDR1 is KGHSH and CDR2 is LQKENI. This CDR3 comprises 13 residues. V was shortened by 3 bases and J by 8 bases, with 13 bases between the two germline ends. The data derive from a study of regulatory T cells in long-lasting Graves disease. Library construction for TCR beta used iRepertoire HTBI primers and Arm-PCR of CDR3 regions. TCRdb called the multiplex PCR reads again in MiXCR, with one record for every CDR3 protein. The repertoire holds 530,000 or so distinct CDR3 sequences, with roughly 13% as singletons. Time point indicated: newly diagnosed GD, antithyroid drugs for less than 3 months. RNA isolated from PBMCs was used to make the TCR library. These data are also associated with another study on T cells in Graves' hyperthyroidism and ophthalmopathy.

The receptor was derived from a man aged 25-45 years with Graves disease. The chain employs TRBV18 and TRBJ1-2, with D possibly being TRBD1 (5 bases). Sequences were derived from peripheral blood mononuclear cells (PBMCs), sampled at new diagnosis, from a patient treated with antithyroid drugs. CDR3 residues: CASSPEGERGYTF. The CDR3 bases are TGTGCCAGCTCACCGGAAGGGGAGAGGGGCTACACCTTC.